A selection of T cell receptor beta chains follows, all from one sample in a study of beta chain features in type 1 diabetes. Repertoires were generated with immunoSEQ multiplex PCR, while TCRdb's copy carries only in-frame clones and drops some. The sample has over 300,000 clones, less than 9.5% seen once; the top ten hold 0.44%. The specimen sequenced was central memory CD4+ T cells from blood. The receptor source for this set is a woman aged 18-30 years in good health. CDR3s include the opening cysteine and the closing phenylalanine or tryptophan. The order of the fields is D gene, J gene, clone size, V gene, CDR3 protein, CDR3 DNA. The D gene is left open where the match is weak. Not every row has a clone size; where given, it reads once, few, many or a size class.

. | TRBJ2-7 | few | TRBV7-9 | CASSLGSGFSDEQYF | TGTGCCAGCAGCTTAGGTAGCGGTTTTAGCGACGAGCAGTACTTC
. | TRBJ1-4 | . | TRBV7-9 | CASSSHRWGSTNEKLFF | TGTGCCAGCAGCTCCCACCGGTGGGGATCAACTAATGAAAAACTGTTTTTT
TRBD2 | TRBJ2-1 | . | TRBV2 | CASTPAGGIEQFF | TGTGCCAGCACCCCAGCGGGAGGGATTGAGCAGTTCTTC
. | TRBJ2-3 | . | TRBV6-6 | CASSDRTDTQYF | TGTGCCAGCAGTGATAGGACAGATACGCAGTATTTT
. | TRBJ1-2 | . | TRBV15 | CATSRERTPYGYTF | TGTGCCACCAGCAGAGAGAGGACCCCGTATGGCTACACCTTC
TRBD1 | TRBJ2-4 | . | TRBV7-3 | CASSPTGGLAKNIQYF | TGTGCCAGCAGCCCGACAGGGGGTCTAGCCAAAAACATTCAGTACTTC
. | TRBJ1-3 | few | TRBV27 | CASAPFGWGAGNTIYF | TGTGCCAGCGCACCATTCGGTTGGGGAGCTGGAAACACCATATATTTT
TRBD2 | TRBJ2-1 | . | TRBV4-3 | CASSLLPSGPWGLNEQFF | TGCGCCAGCAGCCTCCTACCTAGCGGCCCATGGGGCCTCAATGAGCAGTTCTTC
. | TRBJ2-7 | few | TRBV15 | CATSRAAGAKYF | TGTGCCACCAGCAGAGCGGCAGGGGCTAAGTACTTC
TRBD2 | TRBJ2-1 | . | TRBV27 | CASSLRGYNEQFF | TGTGCCAGCAGTTTGCGGGGGTACAATGAGCAGTTCTTC
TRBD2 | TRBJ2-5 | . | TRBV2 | CASSSSGQETQYF | TGTGCCAGCAGTTCTAGCGGACAAGAGACCCAGTACTTC
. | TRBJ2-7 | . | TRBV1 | CTSSPGYEQYF | TGCACCAGCAGTCCGGGGTACGAGCAGTACTTC
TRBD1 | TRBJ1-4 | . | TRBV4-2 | CASSQEKLQGSEKLFF | TGTGCCAGCAGCCAAGAAAAGTTACAGGGGAGTGAAAAACTGTTTTTT
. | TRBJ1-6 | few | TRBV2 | CASSEGRVDKPLHF | TGTGCCAGCAGTGAAGGGAGGGTAGATAAACCCCTCCACTTT
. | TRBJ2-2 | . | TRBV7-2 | CASSPVRRWGTNTGELFF | TGTGCCAGCAGCCCGGTGCGTAGGTGGGGTACGAACACCGGGGAGCTGTTTTTT
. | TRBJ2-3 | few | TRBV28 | CASSFDRRGTQYF | TGTGCCAGCAGTTTCGATAGAAGGGGTACGCAGTATTTT
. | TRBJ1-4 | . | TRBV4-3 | CASSAQQGVNEKLFF | TGCGCCAGCAGCGCACAGCAGGGAGTTAATGAAAAACTGTTTTTT
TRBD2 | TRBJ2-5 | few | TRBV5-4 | CASSIPGTRGETQYF | TGTGCCAGCAGCATTCCCGGGACTAGGGGGGAGACCCAGTACTTC
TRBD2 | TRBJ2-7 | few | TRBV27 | CASSLQREPLYEQYF | TGTGCCAGCAGTTTGCAGCGGGAGCCTCTCTACGAGCAGTACTTC
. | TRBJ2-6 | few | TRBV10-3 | CAISDPRGRSGANVLTF | TGTGCCATCAGTGACCCCCGGGGGAGATCTGGGGCCAACGTCCTGACTTTC
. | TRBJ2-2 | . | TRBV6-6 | CASSRERGTGELFF | TGTGCCAGCAGTCGAGAACGGGGCACCGGGGAGCTGTTTTTT
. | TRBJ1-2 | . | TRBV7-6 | CASSEGSGMAGYGYTF | TGTGCCAGCAGCGAAGGGTCAGGGATGGCAGGCTATGGCTACACCTTC
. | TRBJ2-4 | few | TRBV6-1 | CASNPTATKNIQYF | TGTGCCAGCAATCCTACAGCAACCAAAAACATTCAGTACTTC
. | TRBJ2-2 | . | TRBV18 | CASSPATNTGELFF | TGTGCCAGCTCACCGGCTACGAACACCGGGGAGCTGTTTTTT
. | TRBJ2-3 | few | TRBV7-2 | CASSPEPGRRTDTQYF | TGTGCCAGCAGCCCAGAACCGGGACGCCGCACAGATACGCAGTATTTT
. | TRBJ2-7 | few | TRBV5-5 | CASSLVGGRSYEQYF | TGTGCCAGCAGCTTGGTTGGGGGACGCTCCTACGAGCAGTACTTC
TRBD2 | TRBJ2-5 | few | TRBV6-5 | CAISPFEGGETQYF | TGTGCCATCAGCCCATTTGAGGGAGGGGAGACCCAGTACTTC
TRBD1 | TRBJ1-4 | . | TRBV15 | CATSVWGGDRGEKLFF | TGTGCCACCAGCGTATGGGGAGGGGACAGGGGAGAAAAACTGTTTTTT
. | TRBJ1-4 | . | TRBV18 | CASSPETANEKLFF | TGTGCCAGCTCACCAGAGACAGCTAATGAAAAACTGTTTTTT
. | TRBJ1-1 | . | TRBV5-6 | CASATEDTEAFF | TGTGCCAGCGCCACCGAGGACACTGAAGCTTTCTTT
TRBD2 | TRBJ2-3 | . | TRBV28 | CASTRTSGNTDTQYF | TGTGCCAGCACCCGGACTAGCGGGAATACAGATACGCAGTATTTT